The TCR beta chain described here comes from a study of long-term antiretroviral therapy in people with HIV. Germline CDR1 is MGHDK and CDR2 is SYGVNS. Deletions cut 8 bases from V and 7 bases from J, with 18 bases between. The CDR3 length is 13 residues. At the survey level, the v3.0 immunoSEQ assay was run. TCRdb keeps only in-frame clones here, not all; method: immunoSEQ multiplex PCR. The table lists tens of thousands of clones, less than 85% of them singletons. The chain links TRBV25-1 to TRBJ2-7; D perhaps matches TRBD1 (6 bases). The sequence was collected from a man aged 35 to 55 with HIV. The sample in question was unsorted PBMCs, obtained 2.3 years after starting antiretroviral therapy. CDR3 nucleotide sequence: TGTGCCAGCGCCAGGGGAACCTCGGGGGAGCAGTACTTC. Its translation: CASARGTSGEQYF.